This T cell receptor beta chain was sequenced for a study of technical replicates of blood from four donors. The method was immunoSEQ multiplex PCR; TCRdb's version includes in-frame clones alone and lacks a portion of them. The sample consists of 44,000 or so clones, around nine tenths of them appearing once. This clone was detected once. V dropped 4 bases and J dropped 0; count of bases not matched to a gene: 6. This CDR3 has 16 residues. CDR1 SGHRS and CDR2 YFSETQ come from the germline V gene. The sequence was collected from a human donor in good health. Some clones in this sample may be carry-over from other donors' samples. The genes are TRBV5-1 and TRBJ2-3, with TRBD1 matching 9 bases. The source material was PBMCs. The CDR3 sequence is CASSPGQGLSTDTQYF. CDR3 nucleotide sequence: TGCGCCAGCAGCCCCGGACAGGGGCTGAGCACAGATACGCAGTATTTT.